The 12 T cell receptor beta chains listed next were all sequenced from one sample in a study of blood T cell repertoires in COVID-19. Assay: immunoSEQ multiplex PCR; the TCRdb copy retains only in-frame clones and omits some. Of about 150,000 clones listed, 85% to 90% are singletons. The sample comprised peripheral blood. These receptors were collected from a human donor in a cohort sampled during active COVID-19.

The chain combines TRBV6-5 with TRBJ1-2, with D possibly TRBD1 on 5 matching bases. The V gene's germline CDR1 is MNHEY and CDR2 SVGAGI. The CDR3 is made up of 14 amino acids. V dropped 0 bases and J dropped 4 bases, with 9 bases sitting between them. Here the CDR3 DNA reads TGTGCCAGCAGTTACTCTGGACAAAGCTATGGCTACACCTTC. Amino acid sequence: CASSYSGQSYGYTF.

Here the CDR3 reads CASSLLGTGGANEKLFF. DNA of the CDR3: TGTGCCAGCAGCTTGCTGGGGACAGGGGGGGCTAATGAAAAACTGTTTTTT. The chain employs TRBV7-9 and TRBJ1-4; 11 bases agree with TRBD1. Germline V gene sequence: CDR1 SEHNR, CDR2 FQNEAQ (reference sequence). V dropped 3 bases and J dropped 3; count of bases not matched to a gene: 6. The CDR3 extends over 17 amino acids.

This chain uses TRBV7-9 with TRBJ2-5; 7 positions agree with TRBD1. Germline loops: CDR1 SEHNR, CDR2 FQNEAQ (reference sequence). This CDR3 contains 15 residues. Trimming removed 5 bases from V and 5 bases from J; junction bases left unmatched: 11. The DNA for the CDR3 is TGTGCCAGCAGCCCAGGGGGTACCCGGGTGGAGACCCAGTACTTC. It encodes CASSPGGTRVETQYF.

The chain joins TRBV15 to TRBJ1-5; D may be TRBD1 (5 bases). The germline V and J ends were trimmed by 0 bases and 4 bases, with 13 bases remaining between them. Germline V gene lookup returns CDR1 LNHNV and CDR2 YYDKDF (reference sequence). The CDR3 length is 16 residues. The CDR3 here is CATSREVGRGNQPQHF. The DNA for the CDR3 is TGTGCCACCAGCAGAGAGGTGGGGCGGGGGAATCAGCCCCAGCATTTT. Together with reference TRBV15 and TRBJ1-5, the CDR3 gives the full variable domain: DAMVIQNPRYQVTQFGKPVTLSCSQTLNHNVMYWYQQKSSQAPKLLFHYYDKDFNNEADTPDNFQSRRPNTSFCFLDIRSPGLGDTAMYLCATSREVGRGNQPQHFGDGTRLSIL.

This chain uses TRBV13 with TRBJ1-2; 8 bases are a match to TRBD1. CDR1 PRHDT and CDR2 FYEKMQ come from the germline V gene (reference sequence). The J segment lost 7 bases and the V segment lost 5 bases, leaving 9 bases of the junction unmatched. This CDR3 is built from 14 residues. CDR3 protein: CASSAQTGVGGYTF. The CDR3 DNA sequence: TGTGCCAGCAGCGCCCAGACAGGGGTTGGTGGCTACACCTTC.

The V call is TRBV30, the J call TRBJ1-2, with D possibly matching TRBD1 (6 bases). The germline V and J ends were trimmed by 5 bases and 0 bases, with 22 bases remaining between them. CDR1 and CDR2 from the germline V gene are GTSNPN and SVGIG (reference sequence). This CDR3 is 17 amino acids long. The CDR3 is CAWFPRGGPSPNYGYTF. The CDR3 DNA reads TGTGCCTGGTTCCCCCGGGGGGGGCCGTCGCCTAACTATGGCTACACCTTC.

V and J are TRBV3-1 (or the pseudogene TRBV3-2) and TRBJ1-4; D may be TRBD1 (5 bases). The V gene lost 3 bases and the J gene lost 5 bases, with 16 bases spanning the gap. Germline CDR1 LGHDT, CDR2 YNNKEL (reference sequence). The CDR3 is 16 residues long. CDR3 DNA sequence: TGTGCCAGCAGCCACCCCAGGGATTCTCTAAATGAAAAACTGTTTTTT. Its protein is CASSHPRDSLNEKLFF.

The J gene is TRBJ1-1, the V gene TRBV30; D call uncertain. Germline CDR1 reads GTSNPN; CDR2 reads SVGIG (reference sequence). The CDR3 length is 13 residues. Trimming pared 2 bases from V and 1 base from J, leaving 8 bases between. As DNA, the CDR3 is TGTGCCTGGAGTCCACGGAGGAACACTGAAGCTTTCTTT. It yields the protein CAWSPRRNTEAFF.

This chain joins TRBV5-6 and TRBJ2-5; 8 nucleotides match TRBD2. Germline CDR1 and CDR2: SGHDT and YYEEEE. The CDR3 length is 14 residues. The V segment lost 4 bases and the J segment 7 bases; nucleotides outside the gene matches: 9. The CDR3, as DNA: TGTGCCAGCAGCATAGGGACTAGGGAGGGGACCCAGTACTTC. This codes for CASSIGTREGTQYF.

The V gene is TRBV5-1, the J gene TRBJ2-5; the match to TRBD2 covers 12 bases. This CDR3 region has 16 residues. The germline gives CDR1 SGHRS, CDR2 YFSETQ. The V gene end was trimmed by 0 bases and the J gene end by 0 bases; junction bases not matched to a gene: 0. The CDR3 sequence is CASSLGLAGDQETQYF. The CDR3 DNA sequence: TGCGCCAGCAGCTTGGGACTAGCGGGGGACCAAGAGACCCAGTACTTC.

The chain recombines TRBV20-1 with TRBJ1-1, with 8 bases identical to TRBD1. The germline gives CDR1 DFQATT, CDR2 SNEGSKA (reference sequence). J gave up 10 bases and V 5 bases, and 6 bases lay outside the gene matches. The CDR3 totals 11 residues. CDR3 amino acids: CSAGQGRGAFF. The CDR3 bases are TGCAGTGCTGGACAGGGACGAGGAGCTTTCTTT.

The V gene is TRBV9, the J gene TRBJ2-3, with 14 bases lining up with TRBD2. CDR1 SGDLS and CDR2 YYNGEE come from the germline V gene. V lost 3 bases, J lost 5 bases, and 5 bases stayed unmatched. The CDR3 has 16 residues. The CDR3, as DNA: TGTGCCAGCAGCGCGGGACTAGCGGGGGAGGTAGATACGCAGTATTTT. It is translated as CASSAGLAGEVDTQYF.